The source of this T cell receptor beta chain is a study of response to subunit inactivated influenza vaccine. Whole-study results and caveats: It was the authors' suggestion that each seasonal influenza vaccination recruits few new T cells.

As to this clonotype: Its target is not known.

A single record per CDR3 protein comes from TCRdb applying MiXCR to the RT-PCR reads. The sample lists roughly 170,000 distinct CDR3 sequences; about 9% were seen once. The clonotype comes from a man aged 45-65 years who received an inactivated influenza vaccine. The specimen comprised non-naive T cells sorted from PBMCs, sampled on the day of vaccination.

The chain's CDR3 is CATSSGSRPYNEQFF. CDR3 in DNA: TGTGCCACTAGTAGCGGGAGCCGCCCCTACAATGAGCAGTTCTTC. This chain joins TRBV24-1 and TRBJ2-1; 9 bases are a match to TRBD2. The V gene end was trimmed by 10 bases and the J gene end by 2 bases; junction bases not matched to a gene: 8. This CDR3 spans 15 amino acids. From germline, CDR1 is KGHDR and CDR2 SFDVKD.